The 5 T cell receptor beta chains listed next were all sequenced from one sample in a study of identifying expanded T cells in peripheral blood (dated by TCRdb to the late 2010s). The receptor library was made with the immunoSEQ multiplex PCR assay. TCRdb took this table from immuneACCESS and kept in-frame rearrangements with V and J called. Such tables lack part of the clones; where checked against another copy, unresolved V genes explain under half of the gap, and the rest is unexplained. This sample has more than 95,000 clones in its table, and 75% to 90% of those were observed once. 3.3% of the sample lies in the top ten. Sequencing was performed on blood. These receptors were obtained from a person aged 18 to 75 in good health.

This clone was seen only a few times. The chain recombines TRBV5-5 with TRBJ2-1; TRBD1 aligns across 7 bases. The CDR3 runs to 13 residues. The germline V gene has CDR1 SGHKS and CDR2 YYEKEE (reference sequence). The J segment lost 6 bases and the V segment lost 3 bases, leaving 3 bases of the junction unmatched. CDR3 in amino acids: CASSYRDSNEQFF. As DNA, the CDR3 is TGTGCCAGCAGCTACCGGGACAGCAATGAGCAGTTCTTC. Supplemented by reference TRBV5-5 and TRBJ2-1, the full variable domain reads DAGVTQSPTHLIKTRGQQVTLRCSPISGHKSVSWYQQVLGQGPQFIFQYYEKEERGRGNFPDRFSARQFPNYSSELNVNALLLGDSALYLCASSYRDSNEQFFGPGTRLTVL.

The chain links TRBV7-9 to TRBJ1-2; D unresolved. CDR3 length: 13 residues. V was pared by 0 bases and J by 8 bases, with 10 bases between. Germline V gene lookup returns CDR1 SEHNR and CDR2 FQNEAQ (reference sequence). CDR3: CASSLAVRYGYTF. The CDR3 DNA is TGTGCCAGCAGCTTAGCGGTCCGTTACGGCTACACCTTC.

J is TRBJ2-5 and V is TRBV7-7; tentatively, D is TRBD2 (6 bases). This CDR3 has 14 residues. The V gene lost 2 bases and the J gene lost 5 bases, with 12 bases spanning the gap. Germline V lookup: CDR1 SSHAT, CDR2 FNYEAQ (reference sequence). CDR3 amino acids: CASSLRAGRETQYF. The CDR3 DNA sequence: TGTGCCAGCAGCTTAAGGGCGGGGAGGGAGACCCAGTACTTC.

V gene TRBV6-1 combines with J gene TRBJ2-7, with 9 nucleotides matching TRBD1. Losses at the gene ends were 8 bases for V and 2 bases for J; bases not matched to a gene: 10. Germline loops: CDR1 MNHNS, CDR2 SASEGT. The CDR3 consists of 15 residues. CDR3: CASGRDRAEPYEQYF. In nucleotides, the CDR3 is TGTGCCAGCGGTAGGGACAGGGCTGAGCCCTACGAGCAGTACTTC.

V usage is TRBV19 and J usage is TRBJ2-7, with 10 bases matching TRBD1. CDR1 is LNHDA, CDR2 SQIVND, per germline (reference sequence). Trimming at V came to 7 bases and at J to 3 bases, leaving 9 bases not matched to a gene. This CDR3 is 15 amino acids long. CDR3 bases: TGTGCCAGTACTCCCCGACAGGGGGCATTCTACGAGCAGTACTTC. It translates to CASTPRQGAFYEQYF.